The source of this T cell receptor (beta chain) is a study of T-cell memory formation after mild COVID-19 (dated by TCRdb to 2020 to 2022). With regard to the full study: TCR sequence clusters from the two donors were found to be largely donor specific. Longitudinal TCRalpha and TCRbeta repertoire sequencing tracked T-cell clones expanding and contracting after mild COVID-19 in a couple of donors. The cohort was made up of two young adult volunteers, one female and one male, who were previously healthy.

Sequencing relied on an Illumina NovaSeq 6000. TCRalpha and TCRbeta cDNA libraries were constructed by 5'RACE with constant-segment primers, with sample barcodes and unique molecular identifiers being introduced. Trizol reagent was used to extract RNA from every sample. The libraries were amplified in two PCR steps, and the second step added a second sample barcode and Illumina TruSeq adapters. Sequencing of the libraries was done on an Illumina NovaSeq, producing 2 x 150 bp paired-end reads. Processing in the source paper ran as follows. With migec v1.2.7, reads were demultiplexed and then collapsed into UMI-guided consensus sequences. Using mixcr v2.1.11, the UMI consensuses were aligned to TRA and TRB V and J templates and assembled into clonotypes. A clonotype was counted as expanded or contracted only if both edgeR and NoisET called the change significant, with noise models trained on biological replicates. For edgeR calls, a false discovery rate-adjusted p below 0.01 and a log2 fold-change threshold of 1 were applied. As an exploratory analysis of dynamics, max-normalized trajectories of the 1000 most abundant clonotypes were examined with PCA combined with hierarchical clustering. Each responding clone was given a CD4 or CD8 phenotype based on the CD4+ and CD8+ repertoires, which had been sequenced separately. The raw public data were reprocessed by TCRdb itself: fastp quality trimming at Q25, MiXCR clonotype calling, in-frame beta chains only. Rows matching on CDR3 protein sequence are summarized as one entry with the most common DNA and genes. TCRdb assigned the V and J calls; the authors' analysis was not used. The sample records roughly 120,000 distinct CDR3 sequences, 15% to 20% of which are singletons. Of the sample, roughly 13% is held by the ten largest clones.

PBMCs were isolated by Ficoll-Paque density gradient centrifugation. Study-wide findings and limitations: Balanced CD4/CD8 phenotypes were observed for clones contracting from day 15 to 85, whereas a bias towards CD4+ was observed for a second wave of clones expanding from day 15 to 37. The second-wave clones that peaked on day 37 were not confirmed to be SARS-CoV-2 specific. Some responding clones were detected in pre-infection memory, which suggested that pre-existing cross-reactive memory T cells had joined the SARS-CoV-2 response. Contracting CD4+ clones were found mainly in CM and EM memory subsets, while CD8+ clones were enriched in EMRA. Only a couple of mild cases were covered in the study, and larger cohorts including severe cases with pre-infection samples were considered necessary.

To note about this clonotype: This receptor's antigen is unknown. No base-level quality is on record; no much larger clone is a single base apart.

CDR1 MNHEY and CDR2 SMNVEV are derived from the germline V gene (reference sequence). The CDR3, from cysteine to phenylalanine, totals 16 residues. Of all the DNA, just the CDR3 is kept, 48 bases in frame from base 1. Compared with germline, V lacks 0 bases and J lacks 3 bases; bases without a gene match: 2. This clonotype was obtained from an adult woman who had mild COVID-19 (a few samples of this study predate the infection). The sample titles of this study are shuffled in the database, so cell type and time point are left out; the donor was told from shared clones. Sequenced sample: PBMCs or a T cell subset sorted from them (not recorded which). The rearrangement joined TRBV27 to TRBJ1-4; 9 bases in between match TRBD1. The DNA sequence reads TGTGCCAGCAGTTTATCGGGGACAGGGCCTAATGAAAAACTGTTTTTT. It codes for CASSLSGTGPNEKLFF.